These 18 T cell receptor beta chains were sequenced from one sample in a study of T cell responses to AZD1222 COVID-19 vaccine. Libraries were prepared by immunoSEQ multiplex PCR; TCRdb keeps only in-frame clonotypes and omits some of them. The table shows 110,000 to 150,000 clones, with around 89% occurring only once. The sample here was peripheral blood, taken 28 days after the second AZD1222 dose. The receptors shown here come from an adult who received the AZD1222 COVID-19 vaccine.

There are a few counts of this clone. The chain couples TRBV27 to TRBJ2-1; 7 bases are a match to TRBD2. The germline gives CDR1 MNHEY, CDR2 SMNVEV (reference sequence). The CDR3 totals 12 residues. V gave up 3 bases and J gave up 10 bases; unmatched junction bases: 3. DNA of the CDR3: TGTGCCAGCAGTTTGGGCGGGAGCGAGCAGTTCTTC. It encodes CASSLGGSEQFF.

CDR3 coding DNA: TGCGCCAGCAGAGTGGGCACTGAAGCTTTCTTT. Its translation is CASRVGTEAFF. The chain links TRBV5-1 to TRBJ1-1; D gene unclear. CDR3 length: 11 amino acids. Germline V gene lookup returns CDR1 SGHRS and CDR2 YFSETQ. Trimming cost V 5 bases and J 4 bases, with 6 bases left between them.

The rearrangement uses TRBV21-1 and TRBJ2-4. TRBV21-1 is shown as a pseudogene. The CDR3 sequence is 14 residues long. CDR3 loop: CASSGDLAKNIQYF. The CDR3 nucleotides read TGTGCCAGCAGTGGGGATCTAGCCAAAAACATTCAGTACTTC.

The gene calls are TRBV5-1 and TRBJ2-1; 10 bases are shared with TRBD2. The CDR3 consists of 16 residues. V was pared by 4 bases and J by 2 bases, with 6 bases of the junction left unmatched. CDR1 SGHRS and CDR2 YFSETQ come from the germline V gene. CDR3 DNA sequence: TGCGCCAGCAGCGGCTATAGCGGGGGGCCCTACAATGAGCAGTTCTTC. Its protein is CASSGYSGGPYNEQFF.

This sequence joins TRBV4-1 and TRBJ2-3; D is perhaps TRBD2 (6 bases). The CDR3 runs 16 residues. Germline lookup yields CDR1 MGHRA and CDR2 YSYEKL. V lost 0 bases and J 7 bases, leaving 17 bases between the germline ends. The CDR3 region has the DNA TGCGCCAGCAGCCAAGAGAGGGCGGGGAGCGGGTATACGCAGTATTTT. Its protein product is CASSQERAGSGYTQYF.

V and J are TRBV7-3 and TRBJ2-1; D is perhaps TRBD2 (6 bases). Trimming removed 0 bases at V and 4 bases at J, with 13 bases between. This CDR3 is built from 16 residues. Germline loops: CDR1 SGHTA, CDR2 FQGTGA. The CDR3 loop reads CASSLTGAGRYNEQFF. The CDR3 coding sequence is TGTGCCAGCAGCTTAACAGGCGCGGGACGATACAATGAGCAGTTCTTC.

The sample holds one count of this clone. The chain couples TRBV6-1 to TRBJ2-1; 8 nucleotides align to TRBD2. The CDR3 is 17 amino acids. Germline V lookup: CDR1 MNHNS, CDR2 SASEGT. The V and J ends lost 3 bases and 4 bases, in that order; junction bases with no gene match: 11. This CDR3 reads CASSDLSGSRYYNEQFF. CDR3 sequence (DNA): TGTGCCAGCAGTGATTTAAGCGGGAGCCGATATTACAATGAGCAGTTCTTC.

V usage is TRBV7-2 and J usage is TRBJ2-1, with TRBD2 matching over 10 bases. The V and J ends lost 5 bases and 2 bases, in that order; junction bases with no gene match: 6. Germline V gives CDR1 SGHTA, CDR2 FQGNSA. The CDR3 totals 16 residues. The CDR3 reads CASSRLAGAAYNEQFF. The CDR3 coding sequence is TGTGCCAGCAGCAGGCTAGCGGGGGCCGCCTACAATGAGCAGTTCTTC. Together with reference TRBV7-2 and TRBJ2-1, the CDR3 gives the full variable domain: GAGVSQSPSNKVTEKGKDVELRCDPISGHTALYWYRQSLGQGLEFLIYFQGNSAPDKSGLPSDRFSAERTGGSVSTLTIQRTQQEDSAVYLCASSRLAGAAYNEQFFGPGTRLTVL.

The chain carries TRBV27 and TRBJ2-7; D is unclear. CDR3 size: 13 residues. CDR1 and CDR2 from the germline V gene are MNHEY and SMNVEV (reference sequence). V was cut by 4 bases and J by 2 bases, with 9 bases left in between. DNA of the CDR3: TGTGCCAGCAGTTCTGGCGTTACCTACGAGCAGTACTTC. Translation gives CASSSGVTYEQYF.

The chain uses TRBV30 and TRBJ2-2; D unresolved. Germline loops: CDR1 GTSNPN, CDR2 SVGIG (reference sequence). Trimming pared 5 bases from V and 2 bases from J, leaving 6 bases between. The CDR3 has 12 amino acids. CDR3 nucleotide sequence: TGTGCCTGGGCGATTAACACCGGGGAGCTGTTTTTT. Translation: CAWAINTGELFF.

V usage is TRBV5-1 and J usage is TRBJ2-2; possibly TRBD2 for D (5 bases). V lost 4 bases, J lost 2 bases, and 15 bases lay in between. Germline values: CDR1 SGHRS, CDR2 YFSETQ. The CDR3 runs 16 residues. CDR3 DNA: TGCGCCAGCAGCGAACCGGGATCCTATAACACCGGGGAGCTGTTTTTT. It specifies CASSEPGSYNTGELFF.

The V and J genes are TRBV2 and TRBJ1-1; D unclear. CDR1 is SNHLY, CDR2 FYNNEI, per germline. This CDR3 spans 11 amino acids. Trimming pared 5 bases from V and 5 bases from J, leaving 6 bases between. Here the CDR3 reads CASSSRTEAFF. The CDR3 DNA is TGTGCCAGCAGTAGTCGTACTGAAGCTTTCTTT.

This clone was recorded once. This chain joins TRBV6-1 and TRBJ1-5, with D unresolved. Germline V gene sequence: CDR1 MNHNS, CDR2 SASEGT. Trimming pared 2 bases from V and 6 bases from J, leaving 14 bases between. CDR3 length: 15 residues. As DNA, the CDR3 is TGTGCCAGCAGTGAATCCGGGAATCGAGGTCAGCCCCAGCATTTT. Encoded protein: CASSESGNRGQPQHF.

This clone appeared a few times. The chain recombines TRBV28 with TRBJ1-1; D not resolved. The germline CDR1 and CDR2 sequences are MDHEN and SYDVKM. This CDR3 spans 11 amino acids. Trimming stripped 8 bases from V and 0 bases from J, with 4 bases between. CDR3 protein: CASFLNTEAFF. The CDR3 DNA follows: TGTGCCAGCTTTCTGAACACTGAAGCTTTCTTT.

The chain uses TRBV28 and TRBJ2-7, with TRBD1 matching over 7 bases. Germline CDR1 is MDHEN and CDR2 is SYDVKM. V shed 5 bases, J shed 1 base, and the junction held 5 bases outside the gene matches. CDR3 size: 14 residues. The CDR3 spells CASSPGDSSYEQYF. The CDR3 nucleotides are TGTGCCAGCAGTCCAGGGGACAGTTCCTACGAGCAGTACTTC.

The V call is TRBV11-3, the J call TRBJ2-1, with 9 positions matching TRBD1. CDR1 SGHNT and CDR2 YENEEA come from the germline V gene. V shed 4 bases, J shed 6 bases, and the junction held 7 bases outside the gene matches. This CDR3 is built from 15 residues. The CDR3 spells CASSSGTGNPNEQFF. In DNA form, the CDR3 reads TGTGCCAGCAGCTCGGGGACAGGGAACCCCAATGAGCAGTTCTTC.

V and J are TRBV7-9 and TRBJ2-2; D is ambiguous. Germline CDR1 reads SEHNR; CDR2 reads FQNEAQ (reference sequence). V lost 2 bases, J lost 7 bases, and 5 bases lay in between. The CDR3 is made up of 12 amino acids. DNA for the CDR3: TGTGCCAGCAGCTTACGCGGCGGGGAGCTGTTTTTT. Amino acid sequence: CASSLRGGELFF.

The chain has TRBV28 and TRBJ1-5, with no clear D. CDR1 is MDHEN and CDR2 is SYDVKM in the germline V gene. The CDR3 has 13 amino acids. The V and J ends lost 5 bases and 6 bases respectively, with 11 bases between them. CDR3 protein: CASSPIGRQPQHF. The CDR3 nucleotides are TGTGCCAGCAGTCCCATCGGGCGTCAGCCCCAGCATTTT.